The next 30 T cell receptor beta chains were all read from a single sample in a study. MiXCR, applied by TCRdb to the RT-PCR reads, yields one record per CDR3 protein. Of 650,000 to 800,000 distinct CDR3 sequences listed, about 14% are singletons. The sequencing sample was made of memory CD4+ T cells from blood. The receptors derive from a female donor in good health, serving as a healthy control.

The rearrangement uses TRBV15 and TRBJ2-7; D is unresolved. This CDR3 has 15 residues. Trimming took off 4 bases at V and 3 bases at J, with 16 bases between the two ends. The germline gives CDR1 LNHNV, CDR2 YYDKDF (reference sequence). The CDR3 coding sequence is TGTGCCACCAGCAAAGAGGCTTCCCCCCTCTACGAGCAGTACTTC. Residues: CATSKEASPLYEQYF.

This clonotype has just a few counts. This sequence joins TRBV12-3 or TRBV12-4 and TRBJ2-2; 8 bases are a match to TRBD2. The length of the CDR3 is 14 residues. The junction had 7 bases not matched to a gene; V was cut back by 10 bases and J by 3 bases. For the CDR3, the DNA is TGTGCCACGAAAGCGGGAGTCGACACCGGGGAGCTGTTTTTT. Protein sequence: CATKAGVDTGELFF.

This clonotype was detected a few times. The rearrangement links TRBV7-9 to TRBJ2-7, with D uncertain. CDR1 is SEHNR, CDR2 FQNEAQ, per germline (reference sequence). V was shortened by 5 bases and J by 0 bases, with 14 bases between the two germline ends. CDR3 size: 15 residues. CDR3 in DNA: TGTGCCAGCAGCACGAACACCTGGAGCTCCTACGAGCAGTACTTC. Protein product: CASSTNTWSSYEQYF.

In this sample, this clonotype turned up many times. The chain links TRBV20-1 to TRBJ2-3; the match to TRBD2 covers 7 bases. The CDR3 has 15 residues. CDR1 is DFQATT and CDR2 is SNEGSKA in the germline V gene (reference sequence). The J segment lost 6 bases and the V segment lost 6 bases, leaving 15 bases of the junction unmatched. The DNA of the CDR3 is TGCAGTGCGTCCCCGGGGAGCGGGGCGGGGGATACGCAGTATTTT. It specifies CSASPGSGAGDTQYF.

V is TRBV11-2 and J is TRBJ1-6; possibly TRBD1 for D (5 bases). Germline loops: CDR1 SGHAT, CDR2 FQNNGV. The CDR3 is 17 amino acids. V was shortened by 3 bases and J by 4 bases, with 16 bases between the two germline ends. The DNA for the CDR3 is TGTGCCAGCAGCTTCCCTGGGGCAGGGAGTTATAATTCACCCCTCCACTTT. Its protein product is CASSFPGAGSYNSPLHF.

The rearrangement uses TRBV10-3 and TRBJ2-3; 10 bases are shared with TRBD2. In germline, CDR1 is ENHRY, CDR2 SYGVKD. Trimming cost V 6 bases and J 1 base; bases outside gene matches: 4. CDR3 size: 15 residues. This CDR3 is CAIRYLAGGTDTQYF. The CDR3 DNA reads as TGTGCCATCAGATACCTAGCGGGAGGCACAGATACGCAGTATTTT.

This chain uses TRBV7-2 with TRBJ2-5, with 9 positions matching TRBD2. This CDR3 is built from 16 residues. Germline V lookup: CDR1 SGHTA, CDR2 FQGNSA. V was clipped by 5 bases and J by 2 bases; unmatched bases: 9. The CDR3 region is CASSPTDSGGQETQYF. The CDR3 DNA sequence: TGTGCCAGCAGCCCGACGGATAGCGGGGGTCAAGAGACCCAGTACTTC.

Ten or more counts support this clonotype. V is TRBV7-2 and J is TRBJ2-7; 8 positions agree with TRBD1. The germline V gene encodes CDR1 SGHTA and CDR2 FQGNSA. The CDR3 spans 14 residues. V lost 5 bases and J lost 3; bases outside the gene matches: 6. Here the CDR3 reads CASSPGQAFYEQYF. The DNA of the CDR3 is TGTGCCAGCAGCCCGGGACAGGCCTTCTACGAGCAGTACTTC.

This clonotype has just a few counts. The V call is TRBV20-1, the J call TRBJ2-7; TRBD2 agrees at 7 bases. In germline, CDR1 is DFQATT, CDR2 SNEGSKA (reference sequence). The CDR3 runs to 14 residues. V lost 0 bases and J lost 2; bases outside the gene matches: 4. The CDR3 sequence: CSAREGGVTYEQYF. Written as DNA, the CDR3 is TGCAGTGCTAGAGAGGGGGGGGTCACCTACGAGCAGTACTTC.

A note on this clonotype: This may be a read error: a much more frequent sequence differs by one nucleotide. The CDR3: CASSWTTETQYF. The CDR3 bases are TGTGCCAGCAGTTGGACGACGGAGACCCAGTACTTC. This chain joins TRBV12-3 or TRBV12-4 and TRBJ2-5; D gene ambiguous. This CDR3 contains 12 residues. V lost 4 bases to trimming and J lost 5 bases, with 8 bases between them.

The chain carries TRBV24-1 and TRBJ2-3, with D tentatively TRBD1 (6 bases). This CDR3 is 15 amino acids long. V was trimmed by 6 bases and J by 2 bases, leaving 14 bases between them. Germline loops: CDR1 KGHDR, CDR2 SFDVKD. CDR3 DNA: TGTGCCACCAGTTTAACGGCAGGGGTCACAGATACGCAGTATTTT. Translated, it gives CATSLTAGVTDTQYF.

This clonotype has more than one count but fewer than ten. The chain combines TRBV20-1 with TRBJ2-3, with TRBD2 matching over 8 bases. V trimming: 6 bases; J trimming: 3 bases; junction bases outside the gene matches: 8. The CDR3 runs to 14 residues. Germline assignment: CDR1 DFQATT and CDR2 SNEGSKA (reference sequence). CDR3 nucleotide sequence: TGCAGTGCGCTGGACAGCGGGAGAACAGATACGCAGTATTTT. This encodes CSALDSGRTDTQYF.

This clonotype was seen a handful of times. The J gene is TRBJ1-6, the V gene TRBV3-1; D unclear. The CDR3 runs 12 residues. Trimming stripped 5 bases from V and 7 bases from J, with 6 bases between. The V gene's germline CDR1 is LGHDT and CDR2 YNNKEL (reference sequence). CDR3 nucleotide sequence: TGTGCCAGCAGCGGACCCAATTCACCCCTCCACTTT. Protein product: CASSGPNSPLHF.

This clonotype was observed a handful of times. V gene TRBV6-1 combines with J gene TRBJ1-5, with 9 bases matching TRBD1. Germline CDR1 MNHNS, CDR2 SASEGT. The CDR3 spans 13 residues. V lost 8 bases, J lost 2 bases, and 1 base stayed unmatched. The CDR3 here is CASRTGGNQPQHF. DNA for the CDR3: TGTGCCAGCCGGACAGGGGGCAATCAGCCCCAGCATTTT.

The rearrangement links TRBV24-1 to TRBJ1-5; D is unresolved. V gave up 0 bases and J gave up 2 bases, with 7 bases separating them. The length of the CDR3 is 15 residues. The V gene's germline CDR1 is KGHDR and CDR2 SFDVKD. CDR3 region: CATSDLAGGNQPQHF. The CDR3, as DNA: TGTGCCACCAGTGATTTGGCCGGCGGCAATCAGCCCCAGCATTTT.

DNA of the CDR3: TGTGCCAGCAGCCCCCAGAGGACAGAAATAGGTGGCTACACCTTC. This gives the protein CASSPQRTEIGGYTF. The gene calls are TRBV5-6 and TRBJ1-2; maybe TRBD1 (6 bases). This CDR3 comprises 15 residues. V lost 4 bases to trimming and J lost 7 bases, with 20 bases between them. CDR1 is SGHDT, CDR2 YYEEEE, per germline.

The chain uses TRBV2 and TRBJ1-1; perhaps TRBD1 as D (6 bases). Trimming cost V 10 bases and J 1 base, with 7 bases left between them. Germline V gene data show CDR1 as SNHLY and CDR2 as FYNNEI. The CDR3 extends over 11 amino acids. The CDR3 spells CAIQGNTEAFF. The CDR3, as DNA: TGTGCCATACAGGGGAACACTGAAGCTTTCTTT.

The J gene is TRBJ2-5, the V gene TRBV20-1, with D perhaps TRBD1 (6 bases). The CDR3 totals 17 residues. Looked up from germline, CDR1 is DFQATT and CDR2 is SNEGSKA (reference sequence). V was trimmed by 0 bases and J by 1 base, leaving 18 bases between them. CDR3 in DNA: TGCAGTGCTAGAGAGCAAAACAGGGTCCTCCCCCAAGAGACCCAGTACTTC. Its translation is CSAREQNRVLPQETQYF.

CDR3 residues: CASSQQGLSSYEQYF. The CDR3 DNA reads TGTGCCAGCAGCCAACAGGGATTAAGCTCCTACGAGCAGTACTTC. The chain has TRBV3-1 and TRBJ2-7, with a weak D call TRBD1 (5 bases). Germline V CDR1 and CDR2: LGHDT, YNNKEL (reference sequence). The ends were cut back, 2 bases at V and 0 bases at J, with 11 bases in the middle. The CDR3 spans 15 residues.

V is TRBV7-6 and J is TRBJ2-2; no clear D. The CDR3 totals 14 residues. Germline assignment: CDR1 SGHVS and CDR2 FNYEAQ. V lost 2 bases, J lost 3 bases, and 7 bases lay in between. The CDR3 region is CASSLRSDTGELFF. The CDR3 DNA sequence: TGTGCCAGCAGCTTAAGGTCGGACACCGGGGAGCTGTTTTTT.

This sequence joins TRBV5-4 and TRBJ1-2; D gene unclear. CDR1 and CDR2 (germline): SGHNT, YYREEE (reference sequence). V shed 0 bases and J shed 1 base, with 7 bases lying between them. The CDR3 consists of 14 residues. The CDR3 region has the DNA TGTGCCAGCAGCTTGGCGATCCTTAACTATGGCTACACCTTC. Its translation: CASSLAILNYGYTF.

This clonotype was seen a handful of times. The chain uses TRBV14 and TRBJ1-1, with no clear D. Germline CDR1 is SGHDN and CDR2 is FVKESK. The ends were cut back, 3 bases at V and 4 bases at J, with 12 bases in the middle. The CDR3 spans 14 residues. The DNA of the CDR3 is TGTGCCAGCAGCCATTACGTCGGTGGCACTGAAGCTTTCTTT. Residues: CASSHYVGGTEAFF.

The table lists this clonotype with a few counts. This chain links TRBV3-1 with TRBJ1-2, with D hard to call. Germline CDR1 reads LGHDT; CDR2 reads YNNKEL (reference sequence). This CDR3 is built from 10 residues. V gave up 4 bases and J gave up 4 bases, with 1 base separating them. Here the CDR3 reads CASSPYGYTF. DNA of the CDR3: TGTGCCAGCAGCCCCTATGGCTACACCTTC.

The rearrangement joins TRBV20-1 to TRBJ2-7; D could derive from TRBD1 or TRBD2 (5 bases each). Per the germline V gene, CDR1 is DFQATT and CDR2 is SNEGSKA (reference sequence). Trimming took off 1 base at V and 4 bases at J, with 20 bases between the two ends. This CDR3 spans 16 amino acids. Here the CDR3 DNA reads TGCAGTGCTAGAGTGTTGCCCGAGGGACCGTATTACGAGCAGTACTTC. Its translation is CSARVLPEGPYYEQYF.

There are a few counts of this clonotype. V and J are TRBV5-1 and TRBJ2-3, with 7 nucleotides matching TRBD2. The junction had 6 bases not matched to a gene; V was cut back by 3 bases and J by 2 bases. The CDR3 extends over 15 amino acids. Germline-derived CDR1 and CDR2 are SGHRS and YFSETQ. The CDR3 reads CASSSPGLPTDTQYF. CDR3 coding DNA: TGCGCCAGCAGCTCCCCGGGACTACCCACAGATACGCAGTATTTT.

This chain joins TRBV30 and TRBJ1-2; a possible D gene is TRBD1 (5 bases). Germline lookup yields CDR1 GTSNPN and CDR2 SVGIG (reference sequence). Deletions cut 0 bases from V and 8 bases from J, with 13 bases between. This CDR3 comprises 13 residues. The CDR3 region is CAWSVLGREGYTF. Written as DNA, the CDR3 is TGTGCCTGGAGTGTACTAGGCAGGGAAGGCTACACCTTC.

V and J are TRBV27 and TRBJ1-6; 7 nucleotides agree with TRBD1. The junction had 6 bases not matched to a gene; V was cut back by 4 bases and J by 0 bases. The CDR3 spans 17 residues. Germline V gene sequence: CDR1 MNHEY, CDR2 SMNVEV (reference sequence). CDR3 DNA sequence: TGTGCCAGCAGTTCTGACAGGGCGAGCTCCTATAATTCACCCCTCCACTTT. Protein sequence: CASSSDRASSYNSPLHF.

This clonotype was seen more than once but under ten times. The rearrangement links TRBV20-1 to TRBJ2-3; tentatively, D is TRBD2 (7 bases). The CDR3 runs 13 residues. CDR1 is DFQATT, CDR2 SNEGSKA, per germline (reference sequence). CDR3 region: CRGGGAHTDTQYF. CDR3 DNA: TGCAGGGGGGGGGGGGCTCACACAGATACGCAGTATTTT.

The rearrangement joins TRBV3-1 to TRBJ2-7; TRBD2 aligns across 9 bases. Germline-derived CDR1 and CDR2 are LGHDT and YNNKEL (reference sequence). This CDR3 is 15 amino acids long. Germline trimming cut 6 bases from V and 0 bases from J; bases unmatched to any gene: 6. Here the CDR3 DNA reads TGTGCCAGCAGGGCGGGGGGGCGAAACTCCTACGAGCAGTACTTC. This codes for CASRAGGRNSYEQYF.

The J gene is TRBJ1-2, the V gene TRBV7-2, with 7 bases aligning to TRBD1. V shed 4 bases and J 4 bases; nucleotides not matched to a gene: 6. Germline CDR1 is SGHTA and CDR2 is FQGNSA. The CDR3 loop spans 14 amino acids. CDR3 in amino acids: CASSSSWTGYGYTF. The CDR3 DNA reads TGTGCCAGCAGCTCAAGCTGGACAGGCTATGGCTACACCTTC.